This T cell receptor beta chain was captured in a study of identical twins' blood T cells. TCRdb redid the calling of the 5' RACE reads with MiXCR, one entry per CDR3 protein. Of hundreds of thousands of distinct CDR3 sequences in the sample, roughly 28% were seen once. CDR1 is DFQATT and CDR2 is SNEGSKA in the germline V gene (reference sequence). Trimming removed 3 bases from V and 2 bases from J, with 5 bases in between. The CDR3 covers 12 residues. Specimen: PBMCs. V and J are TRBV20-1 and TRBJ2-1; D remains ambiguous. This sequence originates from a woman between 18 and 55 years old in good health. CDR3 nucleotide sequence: TGCAGTGCTAGCGGCGCCTACAATGAGCAGTTCTTC. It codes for CSASGAYNEQFF.